A single sample is the source of the 19 T cell receptor beta chains below, sequenced in a study of blood T cells in healthy people across ages. The second PCR ran roughly 6 to 11 cycles with a sample-barcoded 5' primer and J-beta primers. Using its own MiXCR run on the 5' RACE reads, TCRdb lists one record per CDR3 protein. Of approximately 1.5 million distinct CDR3 sequences in the sample, 35% to 45% were seen once. Input material: blood. The receptors shown here come from a woman aged 18-29 years in good health.

This clonotype came up a few times. The chain links TRBV27 to TRBJ2-1, with D perhaps matching TRBD1 (5 bases). Trimming shortened V by 2 bases and J by 2 bases, and 19 bases separated the two germline ends. This CDR3 is built from 18 residues. The germline CDR1 and CDR2 sequences are MNHEY and SMNVEV (reference sequence). CDR3 coding DNA: TGTGCCAGCAGTTTACGGGCAGGGAACGACCCCACCTACAATGAGCAGTTCTTC. It yields the protein CASSLRAGNDPTYNEQFF.

V and J are TRBV6-6 and TRBJ2-3; D not certain. CDR1 and CDR2 (germline): MNHNY, SVGAGI (reference sequence). The CDR3 totals 15 residues. Between the trimmed V and J ends, which lost 0 bases and 2 bases, there was a span of 9 bases. The CDR3 spells CASSYSNGYTDTQYF. The CDR3 region has the DNA TGTGCCAGCAGTTACTCGAATGGTTACACAGATACGCAGTATTTT.

This clonotype has at least ten counts. V and J are TRBV25-1 and TRBJ2-3, with D hard to call. Germline CDR1 and CDR2: MGHDK and SYGVNS. This CDR3 is 15 amino acids long. V gave up 8 bases and J gave up 1 base, with 16 bases separating them. This CDR3 reads CASDPGASGTDTQYF. The CDR3 DNA reads as TGTGCCAGCGACCCCGGTGCCTCTGGCACAGATACGCAGTATTTT. The variable domain in full, completed from reference TRBV25-1 and TRBJ2-3, reads EADIYQTPRYLVIGTGKKITLECSQTMGHDKMYWYQQDPGMELHLIHYSYGVNSTEKGDLSSESTVSRIRTEHFPLTLESARPSHTSQYLCASDPGASGTDTQYFGPGTRLTVL.

The V call is TRBV6-5, the J call TRBJ2-1, with D hard to call. Germline V gene sequence: CDR1 MNHEY, CDR2 SVGAGI. CDR3 length equals 19 residues. Trimming took off 2 bases at V and 0 bases at J, with 20 bases between the two ends. This chain's CDR3 is CASSYDLGSKRVSYNEQFF. The CDR3 DNA reads as TGTGCCAGCAGTTACGATCTAGGCAGCAAAAGAGTCTCCTACAATGAGCAGTTCTTC.

V usage is TRBV4-3 and J usage is TRBJ1-4; D unresolved. V lost 6 bases, J lost 4 bases, and 15 bases lay in between. The CDR3 loop spans 15 amino acids. Germline V gives CDR1 LGHNA, CDR2 YSLEER. The CDR3 loop reads CASRSFGHDNEKLFF. The CDR3 DNA reads TGCGCCAGCAGGAGCTTCGGGCACGATAATGAAAAACTGTTTTTT.

This clonotype showed up just a few times. The chain employs TRBV12-3 or TRBV12-4 and TRBJ1-1; D is undetermined. V was shortened by 6 bases and J by 5 bases, with 16 bases between the two germline ends. The CDR3 covers 14 residues. The CDR3 protein is CASRTAGINTEAFF. CDR3 nucleotide sequence: TGTGCCAGCAGAACGGCGGGGATTAATACTGAAGCTTTCTTT.

This clonotype was counted ten times or more. The junction does not match germline at one end; this may be a read error. The rearrangement uses TRBV7-2 and TRBJ2-5, with a weak D call TRBD2 (5 bases). This CDR3 contains 13 residues. CDR1 and CDR2 (germline): SGHTA, FQGNSA. CDR3 in DNA: TGTGCCAGCAGCCTAGCTTTTCAAGAGACCCAGTACTTC. It yields the protein CASSLAFQETQYF. Full variable domain (rest looked up from reference TRBV7-2 and TRBJ2-5): GAGVSQSPSNKVTEKGKDVELRCDPISGHTALYWYRQSLGQGLEFLIYFQGNSAPDKSGLPSDRFSAERTGGSVSTLTIQRTQQEDSAVYLCASSLAFQETQYFGPGTRLLVL.

This clonotype was counted a few times. The chain joins TRBV7-9 to TRBJ2-5; TRBD2 might be the D (5 bases). This CDR3 contains 15 residues. Trimming took 1 base from V and 2 from J, leaving 11 bases between them. Germline V lookup: CDR1 SEHNR, CDR2 FQNEAQ (reference sequence). The DNA for the CDR3 is TGTGCCAGCAGCTTAGTGGCTAGCTATCAAGAGACCCAGTACTTC. Amino acids: CASSLVASYQETQYF.

The chain joins TRBV7-2 to TRBJ1-2; D ambiguous. CDR1 and CDR2 from the germline V gene are SGHTA and FQGNSA. The CDR3 is made up of 9 amino acids. The ends were cut back, 5 bases at V and 13 bases at J, with 8 bases in the middle. CDR3 nucleotide sequence: TGTGCCAGCAGCCGGGTTTCCACCTTC. Translation: CASSRVSTF.

This clonotype was seen a handful of times. The rearrangement joins TRBV28 to TRBJ2-7, with D possibly matching TRBD1 (7 bases). Looked up from germline, CDR1 is MDHEN and CDR2 is SYDVKM. The CDR3 is 14 residues long. V shed 6 bases and J shed 3 bases, with 15 bases lying between them. In nucleotides, the CDR3 is TGTGCCAGCAGCCGGGGGACAGTTAGCTACGAGCAGTACTTC. Protein product: CASSRGTVSYEQYF.

This chain connects TRBV27 to TRBJ2-5; D is perhaps TRBD2 (7 bases). CDR1 is MNHEY, CDR2 SMNVEV, per germline (reference sequence). There are 17 residues in the CDR3. The V and J ends lost 4 bases and 5 bases respectively, with 23 bases between them. As DNA, the CDR3 is TGTGCCAGCAGTTCCCGGGGGGAAGGGGGGAGTCGGGAGACCCAGTACTTC. Amino acid sequence: CASSSRGEGGSRETQYF.

This clonotype was found a few times. V is TRBV11-2 and J is TRBJ1-6; D is perhaps TRBD1 (6 bases). The CDR3 contains 16 residues. The germline V and J ends were trimmed by 5 bases and 13 bases, with 24 bases remaining between them. Looked up from germline, CDR1 is SGHAT and CDR2 is FQNNGV. The CDR3 DNA is TGTGCCAGCAGCGCAGACCCGACAGGCTACCGATCCCCCCTCCACTTT. This codes for CASSADPTGYRSPLHF.

In its sample, this clonotype was seen a few times. This chain connects TRBV20-1 to TRBJ2-5, with D unclear. The CDR3 totals 13 residues. V was pared by 5 bases and J by 3 bases, with 13 bases between. Per the germline V gene, CDR1 is DFQATT and CDR2 is SNEGSKA (reference sequence). CDR3 loop: CSAAVTPKETQYF. In DNA form, the CDR3 reads TGCAGTGCTGCTGTAACTCCTAAAGAGACCCAGTACTTC.

The chain combines TRBV20-1 with TRBJ1-2; the D is unclear. The CDR3 runs 14 residues. Germline V CDR1 and CDR2: DFQATT, SNEGSKA (reference sequence). V was pared by 0 bases and J by 4 bases, with 12 bases between. CDR3 sequence reads: CSARDQSEGYGYTF. The CDR3, as DNA: TGCAGTGCTAGAGATCAGTCGGAAGGCTATGGCTACACCTTC.

The rearrangement links TRBV20-1 to TRBJ2-1; 7 nucleotides align to TRBD1. This CDR3 has 17 amino acids. CDR1 is DFQATT and CDR2 is SNEGSKA in the germline V gene (reference sequence). V trimming: 0 bases; J trimming: 2 bases; junction bases outside the gene matches: 10. CDR3 bases: TGCAGTGCTAGAGATGAACCGGGACAGAGGCCCTACAATGAGCAGTTCTTC. Amino acids: CSARDEPGQRPYNEQFF.

This rearrangement joins TRBV6-1 to TRBJ2-5; D is perhaps TRBD1 or TRBD2 (6 bases each). CDR3 length equals 14 residues. Trimming took 10 bases from V and 11 from J, leaving 26 bases between them. The V gene's germline CDR1 is MNHNS and CDR2 SASEGT. CDR3: CATSGVLGGNEQYF. In nucleotides, the CDR3 is TGTGCCACCTCGGGGGTCCTGGGGGGCAATGAGCAGTACTTC.

The gene calls are TRBV12-3 or TRBV12-4 and TRBJ2-2, with 10 bases fitting TRBD2. The CDR3 sequence is 14 residues long. After removal of 10 bases from V and 7 bases from J, the junction contained 9 bases not matched to a gene. The CDR3 DNA is TGTGCCACACAGCGGGAGGGGGTGTTCGGGGAGCTGTTTTTT. Translating it yields CATQREGVFGELFF.

The chain is built from TRBV5-1 and TRBJ1-4; no clear D. The CDR3 covers 15 residues. With 3 bases removed from V and 0 bases from J, the gap between germline ends came to 9 bases. Per germline, CDR1 SGHRS and CDR2 YFSETQ. This chain's CDR3 is CASSSSLSTNEKLFF. The CDR3 coding sequence is TGCGCCAGCAGCTCCAGTTTATCAACTAATGAAAAACTGTTTTTT.

This clonotype came up a few times. The chain combines TRBV6-1 with TRBJ1-4; D possibly corresponds to TRBD1 (6 bases). Per the germline V gene, CDR1 is MNHNS and CDR2 is SASEGT. V lost 6 bases and J lost 12, with 20 bases in between. This CDR3 contains 14 residues. The CDR3, as DNA: TGTGCCAGCAGCGACAGGCCTCTGAGGGGAGAACTGTTTTTT. It codes for CASSDRPLRGELFF.